These 24 T cell receptor beta chains were sequenced from one sample in a study of technical replicates of blood from several donors. TCRdb's table, derived via immunoSEQ multiplex PCR, lists solely in-frame clones and lacks some. The sample contains roughly 62,000 clones, about 95% of which appear only once. What was sequenced was PBMCs. These receptor sequences come from a human donor in good health. Some clones in this sample may be carry-over from other donors' samples.

This sequence joins TRBV29-1 and TRBJ2-7; D might be TRBD2 (6 bases). V lost 4 bases and J 4 bases, leaving 20 bases between the germline ends. Per germline, CDR1 SQVTM and CDR2 ANQGSEA. The CDR3 has 15 residues. DNA for the CDR3: TGCAGCGTTGCCGGGAGACAAGGGGCGGAATACGAGCAGTACTTC. Translating it yields CSVAGRQGAEYEQYF.

This chain uses TRBV7-9 with TRBJ2-1, with D maybe TRBD2 (5 bases). Looked up from germline, CDR1 is SEHNR and CDR2 is FQNEAQ (reference sequence). V gave up 6 bases and J gave up 5 bases, with 14 bases separating them. The CDR3 length is 14 residues. Here the CDR3 reads CASRPSFSNNEQFF. CDR3 in DNA: TGTGCCAGCAGACCTAGCTTTTCGAACAATGAGCAGTTCTTC.

In this sample, this clone turned up once. The chain links TRBV7-2 to TRBJ1-1; D not certain. CDR3 length: 14 amino acids. The V gene's germline CDR1 is SGHTA and CDR2 FQGNSA. V was shortened by 0 bases and J by 5 bases, with 10 bases between the two germline ends. The CDR3 coding sequence is TGTGCCAGCAGCTTAGCGCGGGGAAGTACTGAAGCTTTCTTT. This sequence encodes CASSLARGSTEAFF.

V gene TRBV14 combines with J gene TRBJ2-7; 8 nucleotides align to TRBD1. The V gene's germline CDR1 is SGHDN and CDR2 FVKESK. CDR3 length: 15 amino acids. Unmatched junction bases numbered 4, after V lost 2 bases and J lost 1 base. CDR3 region: CASSQRTGRSYEQYF. DNA of the CDR3: TGTGCCAGCAGCCAACGGACAGGGAGGTCCTACGAGCAGTACTTC. The full variable domain, in which reference TRBV14 and TRBJ2-7 provide the parts outside the CDR3, is EAGVTQFPSHSVIEKGQTVTLRCDPISGHDNLYWYRRVMGKEIKFLLHFVKESKQDESGMPNNRFLAERTGGTYSTLKVQPAELEDSGVYFCASSQRTGRSYEQYFGPGTRLTVT.

The chain links TRBV29-1 to TRBJ2-7, with TRBD2 matching over 8 bases. V trimming: 4 bases; J trimming: 4 bases; junction bases outside the gene matches: 6. Germline V lookup: CDR1 SQVTM, CDR2 ANQGSEA. This CDR3 contains 13 residues. As DNA, the CDR3 is TGCAGCGTTGTCCCCAGCGGGAGTTACGAGCAGTACTTC. Its protein product is CSVVPSGSYEQYF.

The rearrangement links TRBV5-1 to TRBJ1-1; TRBD1 matches 9 bases. Germline CDR1 is SGHRS and CDR2 is YFSETQ. J gave up 3 bases and V 5 bases, and 5 bases lay outside the gene matches. The CDR3 covers 14 residues. CDR3 coding DNA: TGCGCCAGCAGTACAGGGGGCCCGTACACTGAAGCTTTCTTT. Translating it yields CASSTGGPYTEAFF. Full variable domain (rest looked up from reference TRBV5-1 and TRBJ1-1): KAGVTQTPRYLIKTRGQQVTLSCSPISGHRSVSWYQQTPGQGLQFLFEYFSETQRNKGNFPGRFSGRQFSNSRSEMNVSTLELGDSALYLCASSTGGPYTEAFFGQGTRLTVV.

CDR3 nucleotide sequence: TGTGCCAGCAGTGCGGCTAGCGAATCAGATACGCAGTATTTT. Its translation is CASSAASESDTQYF. This rearrangement joins TRBV6-4 to TRBJ2-3; a weak D match, TRBD2 (6 bases). The germline V gene encodes CDR1 MRHNA and CDR2 SNTAGT. The CDR3 runs 14 residues. Between the trimmed V and J ends, which lost 4 bases and 4 bases, there was a span of 12 bases.

This clone has a single count. This chain joins TRBV7-8 and TRBJ2-3; the D gene is possibly TRBD2 (5 bases). V was shortened by 5 bases and J by 5 bases, with 14 bases between the two germline ends. The CDR3 runs 14 residues. Germline lookup yields CDR1 SGHVS and CDR2 FQNEAQ. The CDR3 DNA sequence: TGTGCCAGCAGCGACCAATCGGGGTTAGATACGCAGTATTTT. Its protein product is CASSDQSGLDTQYF.

V is TRBV7-6 and J is TRBJ2-1; tentative D call: TRBD2 (6 bases). The V and J ends lost 1 base and 9 bases respectively, with 16 bases between them. CDR1 is SGHVS, CDR2 FNYEAQ, per germline. The CDR3 is made up of 15 amino acids. The CDR3 region is CASSLDGGRNSEQFF. The CDR3, as DNA: TGTGCCAGCAGCTTAGATGGAGGGCGGAATTCTGAGCAGTTCTTC.

This clone was observed a single time. The chain couples TRBV27 to TRBJ2-7, with 15 bases matching TRBD2. CDR3 length equals 18 residues. V dropped 0 bases and J dropped 5; count of bases not matched to a gene: 8. Germline loops: CDR1 MNHEY, CDR2 SMNVEV (reference sequence). The CDR3 bases are TGTGCCAGCAGTTTATCGCAAGGGACTAGCGGGAGGAGGAACGAGCAGTACTTC. Residues: CASSLSQGTSGRRNEQYF.

This clone has just one count. The genes are TRBV6-5 and TRBJ2-5, with D perhaps TRBD1 (5 bases). CDR3 size: 15 residues. Germline CDR1 is MNHEY and CDR2 is SVGAGI. Trimming stripped 0 bases from V and 1 base from J, with 9 bases between. CDR3 in DNA: TGTGCCAGCAGTTACTCTATTGACAGCCAAGAGACCCAGTACTTC. Protein product: CASSYSIDSQETQYF.

CDR3 amino acids: CASSPHGSGSNEQYF. The CDR3 coding sequence is TGTGCCAGCAGTCCCCACGGCAGCGGGTCTAACGAGCAGTACTTC. V is TRBV6-5 and J is TRBJ2-7, with D possibly TRBD2 on 6 matching bases. CDR3 length: 15 amino acids. Germline CDR1 MNHEY, CDR2 SVGAGI. Trimming removed 5 bases from V and 5 bases from J, with 19 bases in between.

The chain recombines TRBV4-3 with TRBJ2-3, with D possibly TRBD2 on 5 matching bases. The CDR3 has 15 residues. V gave up 4 bases and J gave up 0 bases, with 11 bases separating them. Looked up from germline, CDR1 is LGHNA and CDR2 is YSLEER. CDR3 protein: CASSRVALSTDTQYF. CDR3 coding DNA: TGCGCCAGCAGCCGGGTAGCGCTAAGCACAGATACGCAGTATTTT.

The chain couples TRBV11-3 to TRBJ2-7, with a tentative D call TRBD2 (6 bases). CDR3 length: 15 amino acids. Germline V gene sequence: CDR1 SGHNT, CDR2 YENEEA. Trimming took 5 bases from V and 0 from J, leaving 14 bases between them. Written as DNA, the CDR3 is TGTGCCAGCAGCCGGGACTCGTCGAGCTCCTACGAGCAGTACTTC. Translation gives CASSRDSSSSYEQYF. The full variable domain, rest sourced from reference TRBV11-3 and TRBJ2-7, is EAGVVQSPRYKIIEKKQPVAFWCNPISGHNTLYWYLQNLGQGPELLIRYENEEAVDDSQLPKDRFSAERLKGVDSTLKIQPAELGDSAVYLCASSRDSSSSYEQYFGPGTRLTVT.

The chain carries TRBV5-4 and TRBJ2-2, with a tentative D call TRBD2 (5 bases). CDR3 length: 15 residues. V shed 4 bases and J shed 5 bases, with 15 bases lying between them. From germline, CDR1 is SGHNT and CDR2 YYREEE (reference sequence). This chain's CDR3 is CASSRSGSLTGELFF. CDR3 DNA sequence: TGTGCCAGCAGCCGATCGGGATCCTTGACCGGGGAGCTGTTTTTT. Full variable domain (rest looked up from reference TRBV5-4 and TRBJ2-2): ETGVTQSPTHLIKTRGQQVTLRCSSQSGHNTVSWYQQALGQGPQFIFQYYREEENGRGNFPPRFSGLQFPNYSSELNVNALELDDSALYLCASSRSGSLTGELFFGEGSRLTVL.

This chain uses TRBV4-2 with TRBJ2-3; D not certain. The CDR3 is made up of 13 amino acids. Germline CDR1 LGHNA, CDR2 YNFKEQ. Between the trimmed V and J ends, which lost 2 bases and 6 bases, there was a span of 9 bases. CDR3 sequence (DNA): TGTGCCAGCAGCCAATACCAGGATGATACGCAGTATTTT. Protein sequence: CASSQYQDDTQYF.

This clone came up once. The V call is TRBV20-1, the J call TRBJ1-2; D is unclear. The V gene lost 6 bases and the J gene lost 8 bases, with 13 bases spanning the gap. This CDR3 region has 11 residues. Germline-derived CDR1 and CDR2 are DFQATT and SNEGSKA (reference sequence). CDR3 in DNA: TGCAGTGCCTCGAGATACCCGGGCTACACCTTC. Its translation is CSASRYPGYTF.

This clone was found once. The J gene is TRBJ2-4, the V gene TRBV5-1, with 10 nucleotides matching TRBD2. Germline loops: CDR1 SGHRS, CDR2 YFSETQ. The CDR3 contains 18 residues. Trimming took 0 bases from V and 8 from J; bases not matched to a gene: 14. The CDR3 reads CASSLAARLAGGRDIQYF. The CDR3 DNA follows: TGCGCCAGCAGCTTGGCAGCTAGGTTAGCGGGGGGCCGAGACATTCAGTACTTC.

The chain joins TRBV7-9 to TRBJ2-7, with a possible D match to TRBD1 (6 bases). The CDR3 covers 15 residues. The V end lost 1 base, the J end lost 6 bases, and 16 bases lay between the germline ends. CDR1 is SEHNR and CDR2 is FQNEAQ in the germline V gene (reference sequence). The CDR3 region has the DNA TGTGCCAGCAGCTTAGGCACAGGGTTAATGAGCGAGCAGTACTTC. Encoded protein: CASSLGTGLMSEQYF. The variable domain in full, completed from reference TRBV7-9 and TRBJ2-7, reads DTGVSQNPRHKITKRGQNVTFRCDPISEHNRLYWYRQTLGQGPEFLTYFQNEAQLEKSRLLSDRFSAERPKGSFSTLEIQRTEQGDSAMYLCASSLGTGLMSEQYFGPGTRLTVT.

CDR3 in DNA: TGCGCCAGCAGCCAAGATCTCAGGGCTTCTGGAAACACCATATATTTT. Translating it yields CASSQDLRASGNTIYF. V gene TRBV4-3 combines with J gene TRBJ1-3; D possibly corresponds to TRBD1 (5 bases). Trimming removed 0 bases at V and 1 base at J, with 10 bases between. CDR3 length: 16 amino acids. Germline assignment: CDR1 LGHNA and CDR2 YSLEER.

The chain has TRBV5-1 and TRBJ2-3, with 10 bases identical to TRBD2. The CDR3 has 17 residues. Per the germline V gene, CDR1 is SGHRS and CDR2 is YFSETQ. V shed 0 bases and J 3 bases; nucleotides not matched to a gene: 7. The CDR3 protein is CASSLEYLAGATDTQYF. The CDR3 DNA is TGCGCCAGCAGCTTGGAATACCTAGCGGGAGCAACAGATACGCAGTATTTT.

The chain employs TRBV7-2 and TRBJ2-1; no reliable D call. Trimming removed 5 bases from V and 5 bases from J, with 10 bases in between. Germline assignment: CDR1 SGHTA and CDR2 FQGNSA. The CDR3 totals 13 residues. CDR3 DNA sequence: TGTGCCAGCAGCCAAGATAGAGACAATGAGCAGTTCTTC. As protein: CASSQDRDNEQFF.

The V and J genes are TRBV7-9 and TRBJ2-2; D possibly corresponds to TRBD2 (7 bases). V was trimmed by 5 bases and J by 5 bases, leaving 15 bases between them. Germline V gives CDR1 SEHNR, CDR2 FQNEAQ (reference sequence). The CDR3 has 15 residues. The CDR3 sequence: CASSEGGVRTGELFF. The DNA for the CDR3 is TGTGCCAGCAGCGAAGGGGGGGTGAGGACCGGGGAGCTGTTTTTT.

This chain connects TRBV18 to TRBJ1-1, with D perhaps matching TRBD1 (5 bases). Looked up from germline, CDR1 is KGHSH and CDR2 is LQKENI. Trimming took 4 bases from V and 0 from J, leaving 12 bases between them. This CDR3 region has 15 residues. The CDR3 DNA is TGTGCCAGCTCACAAACGAGACAGATGAACACTGAAGCTTTCTTT. Amino acids: CASSQTRQMNTEAFF.